This is a list of T cell receptor beta chains from one sample in a study of identical twins. TCRdb recomputed calls from the 5' RACE reads with MiXCR, one row per CDR3 protein. The sample lists 400,000 to 650,000 distinct CDR3 sequences, around 20% occurring once. The same data also contributed to another study, on T cells expressing NK-cell markers.

Sequencing input: CD4+ T cells sorted from blood. The source of these receptors is a woman aged 18-29 years in good health. The CDR3 runs from the conserved cysteine through the conserved F or W. A D gene is named only where the DNA matches it firmly. Clone size is stated in some rows and not others, as once, few, many or a class when expanded.

j_call: TRBJ2-5
d_call: -
v_call: TRBV6-5
clone_size: few
cdr3_aa: CASSYLGYETQYF
cdr3_nt: TGTGCCAGCAGTTACCTGGGCTACGAGACCCAGTACTTC

j_call: TRBJ1-1
d_call: -
v_call: TRBV4-1
clone_size: -
cdr3_aa: CASSQEGFGTEAFF
cdr3_nt: TGCGCCAGCAGCCAAGAGGGGTTTGGCACTGAAGCTTTCTTT

j_call: TRBJ2-5
d_call: -
v_call: TRBV5-1
clone_size: -
cdr3_aa: CASSLGWGGQETQYF
cdr3_nt: TGCGCCAGCAGCTTGGGTTGGGGAGGACAAGAGACCCAGTACTTC

j_call: TRBJ2-3
d_call: -
v_call: TRBV7-6
clone_size: once
cdr3_aa: CASSLRAPAWGTDTQYF
cdr3_nt: TGTGCCAGCAGCTTACGAGCCCCGGCCTGGGGCACAGATACGCAGTATTTT

j_call: TRBJ2-5
d_call: TRBD2
v_call: TRBV20-1
clone_size: many
cdr3_aa: CSALPLAGMETQYF
cdr3_nt: TGCAGTGCTCTTCCTCTAGCGGGAATGGAGACCCAGTACTTC

j_call: TRBJ1-1
d_call: -
v_call: TRBV6-6
clone_size: few
cdr3_aa: CASSYSPAAEAFF
cdr3_nt: TGTGCCAGCAGTTACTCGCCCGCAGCTGAAGCTTTCTTT

j_call: TRBJ1-6
d_call: TRBD1
v_call: TRBV20-1
clone_size: few
cdr3_aa: CSARDPKGAPSLPLHF
cdr3_nt: TGCAGTGCTAGAGATCCTAAGGGGGCACCTTCCCTACCCCTCCACTTT

j_call: TRBJ2-2
d_call: TRBD2
v_call: TRBV4-3
clone_size: -
cdr3_aa: CASRPKLAVNTGELFF
cdr3_nt: TGCGCCAGCCGACCGAAACTAGCGGTGAACACCGGGGAGCTGTTTTTT

j_call: TRBJ1-2
d_call: -
v_call: TRBV10-3
clone_size: many
cdr3_aa: CAARRGLQADGYTF
cdr3_nt: TGTGCCGCAAGGCGGGGGCTGCAGGCTGATGGCTACACCTTC

j_call: TRBJ1-2
d_call: -
v_call: TRBV20-1
clone_size: -
cdr3_aa: CSARAGNSNYGYTF
cdr3_nt: TGCAGTGCTAGAGCCGGGAATTCGAACTATGGCTACACCTTC

j_call: TRBJ2-1
d_call: -
v_call: TRBV27
clone_size: few
cdr3_aa: CASSLFVRGGINEQFF
cdr3_nt: TGTGCCAGCAGTTTATTTGTAAGGGGGGGGATCAATGAGCAGTTCTTC

j_call: TRBJ2-5
d_call: -
v_call: TRBV5-1
clone_size: medium-sized
cdr3_aa: CASSLEETQYF
cdr3_nt: TGTGCCAGCAGCTTAGAAGAGACCCAGTACTTC